Following are 9 T cell receptor beta chains from one sample sequenced in a study of blood T cell repertoires in COVID-19. This table comes from immunoSEQ multiplex PCR, and its TCRdb copy is limited to in-frame clones, with some not included. Of over 35,000 clones detected, roughly 78% appear once; the ten largest clones hold 33%. Sequencing was performed on peripheral blood. The receptors here all came from a man in his sixties with acute or convalescent COVID-19.

This CDR3 reads CASSLGIYRVSDEKLFF. The DNA of the CDR3 is TGTGCCAGCAGCTTGGGGATTTACAGGGTGTCGGATGAAAAACTGTTTTTT. The J gene is TRBJ1-4, the V gene TRBV5-6, with D possibly TRBD1 on 6 matching bases. V was shortened by 0 bases and J by 6 bases, with 18 bases between the two germline ends. Germline-derived CDR1 and CDR2 are SGHDT and YYEEEE. The CDR3 runs to 17 residues.

The table lists this clone with many counts. The rearrangement links TRBV7-9 to TRBJ2-7, with D perhaps matching TRBD2 (5 bases). Per the germline V gene, CDR1 is SEHNR and CDR2 is FQNEAQ (reference sequence). Trimming stripped 6 bases from V and 2 bases from J, with 17 bases between. The CDR3 has 15 residues. The CDR3 spells CASSLRTENPYEQYF. CDR3 in DNA: TGTGCCAGCAGTCTTAGGACTGAAAACCCCTACGAGCAGTACTTC.

The chain is built from TRBV28 and TRBJ2-7; 8 positions agree with TRBD1. Germline V gene lookup returns CDR1 MDHEN and CDR2 SYDVKM. Losses at the gene ends were 9 bases for V and 2 bases for J; bases not matched to a gene: 3. This CDR3 has 12 residues. The CDR3 sequence is CASGQGTYEQYF. For the CDR3, the DNA is TGTGCCAGTGGACAGGGAACCTACGAGCAGTACTTC.

V and J are TRBV6-1 and TRBJ2-4, with 8 bases lining up with TRBD2. From germline, CDR1 is MNHNS and CDR2 SASEGT. This CDR3 region has 14 residues. Trimming took 0 bases from V and 9 from J; bases not matched to a gene: 4. The CDR3 is CASSEAGGAGIQYF. The CDR3 region has the DNA TGTGCCAGCAGTGAAGCCGGGGGGGCGGGCATTCAGTACTTC.

This rearrangement joins TRBV9 to TRBJ2-1, with unresolved D. Germline loops: CDR1 SGDLS, CDR2 YYNGEE. CDR3 length: 12 amino acids. The germline V and J ends were trimmed by 0 bases and 5 bases, with 3 bases remaining between them. The CDR3 DNA sequence: TGTGCCAGCAGCGTAGGAGACAATGAGCAGTTCTTC. Translation gives CASSVGDNEQFF.

The CDR3 bases are TGCGCCAGCAGCCTTACAGGGGGCGCGAAAGCTTTCTTT. Translated: CASSLTGGAKAFF. The rearrangement uses TRBV5-1 and TRBJ1-1; 9 nucleotides align to TRBD1. CDR1 SGHRS and CDR2 YFSETQ come from the germline V gene. CDR3 length: 13 residues. Trimming removed 4 bases from V and 9 bases from J; junction bases left unmatched: 7.

The chain employs TRBV9 and TRBJ1-2; 7 bases fit TRBD1. This CDR3 spans 17 amino acids. V gave up 1 base and J gave up 4 bases; unmatched junction bases: 13. The germline CDR1 and CDR2 sequences are SGDLS and YYNGEE. CDR3: CASSVNEGAGVSYGYTF. The CDR3, as DNA: TGTGCCAGCAGCGTAAATGAGGGGGCAGGGGTAAGCTATGGCTACACCTTC. Drawing the rest from reference TRBV9 and TRBJ1-2, the complete variable domain is DSGVTQTPKHLITATGQRVTLRCSPRSGDLSVYWYQQSLDQGLQFLIQYYNGEERAKGNILERFSAQQFPDLHSELNLSSLELGDSALYFCASSVNEGAGVSYGYTFGSGTRLTVV.

The chain links TRBV9 to TRBJ2-3; 15 bases agree with TRBD2. V gave up 2 bases and J gave up 2 bases; unmatched junction bases: 12. Per the germline V gene, CDR1 is SGDLS and CDR2 is YYNGEE. The CDR3 extends over 20 amino acids. The CDR3 here is CASSVPSGGTSGRNTDTQYF. The CDR3 DNA is TGTGCCAGCAGCGTCCCCTCGGGAGGGACTAGCGGGAGGAACACAGATACGCAGTATTTT. The variable domain in full, with the rest retrieved from reference TRBV9 and TRBJ2-3, is DSGVTQTPKHLITATGQRVTLRCSPRSGDLSVYWYQQSLDQGLQFLIQYYNGEERAKGNILERFSAQQFPDLHSELNLSSLELGDSALYFCASSVPSGGTSGRNTDTQYFGPGTRLTVL.

V usage is TRBV10-3 and J usage is TRBJ1-4; 7 bases map to TRBD1. This CDR3 has 14 amino acids. V was pared by 3 bases and J by 5 bases, with 3 bases of the junction left unmatched. Germline CDR1 ENHRY, CDR2 SYGVKD. CDR3 sequence (DNA): TGTGCCATCAGTGACCCAGGGGGGAATGAAAAACTGTTTTTT. Protein sequence: CAISDPGGNEKLFF.